These T cell receptor beta chains were read from a single sample in a study of tumor-infiltrating lymphocytes in localized non-small cell lung cancer. Sequenced by immunoSEQ multiplex PCR; TCRdb stores in-frame clones only, minus some. The data show about 9,900 clones, roughly 71% seen once. Material for sequencing was lung tumor tissue. These receptors originate from a human donor with non-small cell lung cancer. The conserved cysteine and the conserved F or W are not part of the CDR3 here. The order of the fields is V gene, clone size, CDR3 protein. Rows may omit the clone size; those that give it use once, few, many or a size class.

>TRBV7-9|-
ASSLADSGNTIY
>TRBV1|-
TSSQDKVEPCQPQH
>TRBV28|-
ASRYTGARGTEAF
>TRBV25-1|-
ASSDLTGPYNEQF
>TRBV19|-
ASSIRQGGTEAF
>TRBV15|-
ATSNDRVLAF
>TRBV4-2|-
ASSQGASGAEETQY
>TRBV19|few
ASSTSGGAAGANVLT
>TRBV5-1|-
ASSLTPLAGGPYEQY
>TRBV6-1|few
ASSERGGTIKGELF
>TRBV7-2|few
ASSRNRGPNEKLF
>TRBV5-1|-
ASSLGWGAQPQH
>TRBV14|-
ASSHLNSPSDQY
>TRBV2|-
ASISRGVDTQY
>TRBV7-9|-
ASRRSSYNSPLH
>TRBV11-2|-
ASSLGGGAEAF
>TRBV19|-
ASQGVFDEQY
>TRBV9|-
ASTPGTGTNTGELF
>TRBV2|once
ASSDARGLYEQY
>TRBV2|few
AGLFFGLARDTQY
>TRBV27|once
ASSLFGTGVVYEQY
>TRBV7-8|-
ASSLYDSHYGYT
>TRBV6-1|-
ASATSGGGGYT
>TRBV29-1|-
SVSHSDHYGYT